What follows are 6 T cell receptor beta chains derived from one specimen sequenced in a study of T cell clusters in autoimmune cytopenias. TRB was amplified from 250 ng of peripheral blood genomic DNA per sample. One tube held mixed TRB-A and TRB-B primer pools for touch-down PCR. TCRdb reanalyzed the multiplex PCR reads, giving one entry per CDR3 protein sequence and no DNA. The sample data list fewer than 3,000 distinct CDR3 sequences. The specimen was peripheral blood. Receptors originate from a human donor with an autoimmune cytopenia, with autoimmune hepatitis or in good health (not recorded which).

By frequency, this clonotype registers medium-sized. This sequence joins TRBV6-5 and TRBJ1-5; TCRdb returns TRBD1, unconfirmable since there is no DNA. The CDR3 has 14 residues. In germline, CDR1 is MNHEY, CDR2 SVGAGI. The CDR3 sequence is CASSEDRVHQPQHF.

This clonotype shows up as medium-sized (0.01 to 0.1%) by frequency. V and J are TRBV6-5 and TRBJ2-7; no DNA is available, so the TRBD1 call from TCRdb remains unchecked. CDR3 length equals 14 residues. The germline CDR1 and CDR2 sequences are MNHEY and SVGAGI. The chain's CDR3 is CASSYSSRALEQYF.

Judged by frequency, this clonotype is medium-sized. This sequence joins TRBV30 and TRBJ2-3. Germline V gene sequence: CDR1 GTSNPN, CDR2 SVGIG (reference sequence). The CDR3 covers 13 residues. The CDR3 sequence: CAWSVFSTDTQYF.

Considering frequency, this clonotype is medium-sized. The CDR3 here is CASSLEGGEQYF. This rearrangement joins TRBV12-3 or TRBV12-4 to TRBJ2-7; TCRdb indicates TRBD1, and absent DNA this call remains unverified. The CDR3 totals 12 residues.

This clonotype is deemed medium-sized (0.01 to 0.1%) by its frequency. The V call is TRBV19, the J call TRBJ2-1; TCRdb designates TRBD1, a call that cannot be tested without DNA. The CDR3 extends over 15 amino acids. Germline V gene data show CDR1 as LNHDA and CDR2 as SQIVND (reference sequence). The CDR3 region is CASSTRTGAYNEQFF.

Its frequency marks this clonotype as medium-sized. The rearrangement links TRBV6-1 to TRBJ1-1. Germline V CDR1 and CDR2: MNHNS, SASEGT. The CDR3 totals 11 residues. CDR3 sequence: CASKEVAEAFF.